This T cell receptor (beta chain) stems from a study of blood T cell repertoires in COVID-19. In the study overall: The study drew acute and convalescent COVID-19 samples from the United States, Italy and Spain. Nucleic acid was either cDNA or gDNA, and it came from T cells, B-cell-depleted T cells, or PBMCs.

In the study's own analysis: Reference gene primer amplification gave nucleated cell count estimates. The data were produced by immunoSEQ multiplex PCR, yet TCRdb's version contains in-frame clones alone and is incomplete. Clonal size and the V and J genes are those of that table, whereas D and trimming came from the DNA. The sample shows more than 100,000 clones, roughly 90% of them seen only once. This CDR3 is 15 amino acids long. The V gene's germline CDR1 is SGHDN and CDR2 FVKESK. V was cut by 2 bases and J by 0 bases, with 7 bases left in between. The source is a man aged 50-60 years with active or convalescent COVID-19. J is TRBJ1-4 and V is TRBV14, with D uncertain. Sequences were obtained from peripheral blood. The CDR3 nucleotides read TGTGCCAGCAGCCAACAGACTTCAACTAATGAAAAACTGTTTTTT. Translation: CASSQQTSTNEKLFF.